This TCR beta chain originates from a study of cytomegalovirus exposure and HLA in healthy donors. General study results and limits: Another analysis was done later, and it associated fewer than 20,000 TCR beta sequences with HLA alleles at 0.05 false discovery rate. Analysis performed later showed TCR beta chains linked to HLA being more clonally expanded than equally common others. Reports indicated that the classifier achieved high specificity and sensitivity in diagnosing cytomegalovirus status.

Remarks on this clone: Antigen specificity is unknown.

Germline-derived CDR1 and CDR2 are SGHRS and YFSETQ. The germline V and J ends were trimmed by 4 bases and 5 bases, with 16 bases remaining between them. The CDR3 has 15 amino acids. 60 Vbeta and 13 Jbeta primers were used in PCR. Source study methods: Later, an analysis found roughly 80 million unique TCR beta chains, and roughly 10 million of these were shared. Using immunoSEQ multiplex PCR, the repertoire was profiled, and TCRdb retains in-frame clones only, with some absent. For V, J and clone size, that table is used; D and trimming come from the DNA. The sample has roughly 160,000 clones, less than 90% seen once.

This TCR was recovered from a boy aged 2 to 10 in good health and CMV-seronegative. The sequenced sample was PBMCs. The chain combines TRBV5-1 with TRBJ1-5; TRBD1 is a possible D gene (5 bases). CDR3 in DNA: TGCGCCAGCAGCCGGACATCCGACGGCGATCAGCCCCAGCATTTT. Protein: CASSRTSDGDQPQHF.